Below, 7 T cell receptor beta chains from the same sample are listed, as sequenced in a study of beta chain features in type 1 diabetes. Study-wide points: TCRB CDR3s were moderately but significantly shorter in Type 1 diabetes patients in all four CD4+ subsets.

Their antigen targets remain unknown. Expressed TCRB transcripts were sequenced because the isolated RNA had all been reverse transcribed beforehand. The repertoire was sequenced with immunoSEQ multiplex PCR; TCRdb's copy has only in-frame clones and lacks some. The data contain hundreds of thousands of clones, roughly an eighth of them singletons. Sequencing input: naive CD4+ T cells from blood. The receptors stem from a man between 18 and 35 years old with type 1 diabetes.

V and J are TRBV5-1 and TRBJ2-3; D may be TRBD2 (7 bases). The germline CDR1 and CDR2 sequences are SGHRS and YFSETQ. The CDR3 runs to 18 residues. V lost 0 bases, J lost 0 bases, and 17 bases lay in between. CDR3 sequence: CASSLAGPRGGSTDTQYF. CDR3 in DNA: TGCGCCAGCAGCTTGGCTGGCCCGAGGGGGGGCAGCACAGATACGCAGTATTTT.

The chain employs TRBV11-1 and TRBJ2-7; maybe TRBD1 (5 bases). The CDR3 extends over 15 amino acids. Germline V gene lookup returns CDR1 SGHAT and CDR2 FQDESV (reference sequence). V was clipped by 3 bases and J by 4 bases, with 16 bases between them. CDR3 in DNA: TGTGCCAGCAGCTTTGTGTCAATAAGGGGATACGAGCAGTACTTC. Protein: CASSFVSIRGYEQYF.

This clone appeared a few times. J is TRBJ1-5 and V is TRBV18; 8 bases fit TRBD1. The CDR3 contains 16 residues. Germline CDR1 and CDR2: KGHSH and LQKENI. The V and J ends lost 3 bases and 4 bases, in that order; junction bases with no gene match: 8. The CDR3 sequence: CASSPSGQARNQPQHF. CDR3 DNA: TGTGCCAGCTCACCCTCGGGACAGGCCCGAAATCAGCCCCAGCATTTT. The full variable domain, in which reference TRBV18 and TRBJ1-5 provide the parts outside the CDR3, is NAGVMQNPRHLVRRRGQEARLRCSPMKGHSHVYWYRQLPEEGLKFMVYLQKENIIDESGMPKERFSAEFPKEGPSILRIQQVVRGDSAAYFCASSPSGQARNQPQHFGDGTRLSIL.

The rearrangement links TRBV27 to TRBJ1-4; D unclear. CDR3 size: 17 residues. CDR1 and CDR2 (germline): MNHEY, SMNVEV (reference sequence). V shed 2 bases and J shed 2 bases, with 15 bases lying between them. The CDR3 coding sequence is TGTGCCAGCAGTTTAGGTTCCCTTCAGAAGACTAATGAAAAACTGTTTTTT. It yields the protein CASSLGSLQKTNEKLFF.

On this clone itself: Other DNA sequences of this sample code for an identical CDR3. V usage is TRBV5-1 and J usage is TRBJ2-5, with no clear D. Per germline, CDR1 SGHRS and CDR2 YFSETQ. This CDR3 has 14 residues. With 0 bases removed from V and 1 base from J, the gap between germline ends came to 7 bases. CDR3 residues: CASSLGASQETQYF. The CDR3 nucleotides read TGCGCCAGCAGCTTGGGTGCCAGCCAAGAGACCCAGTACTTC.

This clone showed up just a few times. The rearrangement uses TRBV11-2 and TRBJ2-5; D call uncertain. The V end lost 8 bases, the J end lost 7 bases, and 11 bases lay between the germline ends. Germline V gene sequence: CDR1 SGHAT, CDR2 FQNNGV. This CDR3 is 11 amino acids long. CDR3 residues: CASSRAVTQYF. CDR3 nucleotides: TGTGCCAGCTCCCGGGCCGTGACCCAGTACTTC.

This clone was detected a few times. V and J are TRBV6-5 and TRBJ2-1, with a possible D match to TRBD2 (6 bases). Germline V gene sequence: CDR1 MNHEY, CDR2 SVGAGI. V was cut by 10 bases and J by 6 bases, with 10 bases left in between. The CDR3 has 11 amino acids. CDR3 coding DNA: TGTGCCATTCGGGGGTCCAATGAGCAGTTCTTC. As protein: CAIRGSNEQFF.